This T cell receptor beta chain was identified during a study of T cells in Graves' hyperthyroidism and ophthalmopathy. This CDR3 contains 14 residues. The ends lost 7 bases at V and 2 bases at J; junction bases unmatched: 5. The TCR beta CDR3 regions underwent amplification using RNA transcripts as the source. The HTBI set primed first-round TCR CDR3 RT-PCR. TCRdb ran MiXCR on the multiplex PCR reads and lists one entry per CDR3 protein. The table shows about 360,000 distinct CDR3 sequences, with approximately 13% occurring only once. This clonotype occurred many times. This clonotype was obtained from a woman younger than 30 with Graves' hyperthyroidism. The sequencing input was blood. J is TRBJ2-1 and V is TRBV12-3 or TRBV12-4, with TRBD2 matching 7 bases. CDR3 residues: CASNPGLAYNEQFF. CDR3 nucleotide sequence: TGTGCCAGCAATCCCGGACTAGCCTACAATGAGCAGTTCTTC.